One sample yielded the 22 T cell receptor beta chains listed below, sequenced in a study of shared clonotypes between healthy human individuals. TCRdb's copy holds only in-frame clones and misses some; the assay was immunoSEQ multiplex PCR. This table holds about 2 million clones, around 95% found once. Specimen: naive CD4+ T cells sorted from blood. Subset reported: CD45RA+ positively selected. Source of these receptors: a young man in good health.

The CDR3 DNA is TGTGCCAGCAGTTTAAAATCCCCCTTCAGCTACACCTTC. This sequence encodes CASSLKSPFSYTF. V and J are TRBV28 and TRBJ1-2; D gene unclear. With 2 bases removed from V and 9 bases from J, the gap between germline ends came to 13 bases. CDR1 MDHEN and CDR2 SYDVKM come from the germline V gene. The CDR3 extends over 13 amino acids.

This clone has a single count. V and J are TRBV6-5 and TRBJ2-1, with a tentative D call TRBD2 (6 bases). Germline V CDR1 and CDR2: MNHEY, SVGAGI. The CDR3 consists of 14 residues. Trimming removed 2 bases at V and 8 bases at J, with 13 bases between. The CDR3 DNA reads TGTGCCAGCAGTTACCGCGGCGGGACGGATGAGCAGTTCTTC. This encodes CASSYRGGTDEQFF.

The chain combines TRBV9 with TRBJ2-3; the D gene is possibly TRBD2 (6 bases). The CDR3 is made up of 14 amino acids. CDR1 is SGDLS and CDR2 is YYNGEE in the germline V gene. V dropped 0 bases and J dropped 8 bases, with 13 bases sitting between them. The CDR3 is CASSVGGGSVTQYF. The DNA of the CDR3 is TGTGCCAGCAGCGTAGGGGGAGGATCGGTTACGCAGTATTTT.

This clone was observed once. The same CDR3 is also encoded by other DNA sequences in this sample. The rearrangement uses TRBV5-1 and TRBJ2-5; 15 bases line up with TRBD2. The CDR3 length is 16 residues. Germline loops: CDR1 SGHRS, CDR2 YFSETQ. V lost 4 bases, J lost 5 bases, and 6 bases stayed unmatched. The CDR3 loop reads CASSVGLAGGQETQYF. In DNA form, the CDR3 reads TGCGCCAGCAGCGTGGGACTAGCGGGGGGTCAGGAGACCCAGTACTTC. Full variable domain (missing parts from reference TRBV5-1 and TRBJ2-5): KAGVTQTPRYLIKTRGQQVTLSCSPISGHRSVSWYQQTPGQGLQFLFEYFSETQRNKGNFPGRFSGRQFSNSRSEMNVSTLELGDSALYLCASSVGLAGGQETQYFGPGTRLLVL.

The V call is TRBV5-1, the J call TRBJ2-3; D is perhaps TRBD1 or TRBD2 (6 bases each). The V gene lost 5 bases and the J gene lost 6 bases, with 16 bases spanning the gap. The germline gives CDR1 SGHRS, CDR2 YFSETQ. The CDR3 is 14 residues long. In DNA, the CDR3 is TGCGCCAGCAGGGAGGGGGATCTGAAGGATACGCAGTATTTT. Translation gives CASREGDLKDTQYF.

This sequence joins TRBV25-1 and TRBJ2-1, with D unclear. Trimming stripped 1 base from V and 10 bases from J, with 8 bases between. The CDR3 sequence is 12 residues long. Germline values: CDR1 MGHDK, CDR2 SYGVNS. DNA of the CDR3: TGTGCCAGCAGTGAATGGGAAGGGGAGCAGTTCTTC. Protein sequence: CASSEWEGEQFF. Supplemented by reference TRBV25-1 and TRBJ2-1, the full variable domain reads EADIYQTPRYLVIGTGKKITLECSQTMGHDKMYWYQQDPGMELHLIHYSYGVNSTEKGDLSSESTVSRIRTEHFPLTLESARPSHTSQYLCASSEWEGEQFFGPGTRLTVL.

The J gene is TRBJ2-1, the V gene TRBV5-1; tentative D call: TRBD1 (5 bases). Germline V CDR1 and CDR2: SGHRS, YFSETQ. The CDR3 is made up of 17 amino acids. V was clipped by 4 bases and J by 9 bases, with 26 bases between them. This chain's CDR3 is CASSPIADSWSRSEQFF. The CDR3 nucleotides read TGCGCCAGCAGCCCAATCGCCGACAGTTGGTCGCGGAGTGAGCAGTTCTTC.

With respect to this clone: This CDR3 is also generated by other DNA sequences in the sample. The CDR3 spells CASSGGTNYGYTF. CDR3 DNA: TGTGCCAGCAGTGGGGGCACCAACTATGGCTACACCTTC. V and J are TRBV6-1 and TRBJ1-2; a possible D gene is TRBD1 (5 bases). The CDR3 extends over 13 amino acids. V lost 4 bases to trimming and J lost 2 bases, with 8 bases between them. Germline CDR1 is MNHNS and CDR2 is SASEGT.

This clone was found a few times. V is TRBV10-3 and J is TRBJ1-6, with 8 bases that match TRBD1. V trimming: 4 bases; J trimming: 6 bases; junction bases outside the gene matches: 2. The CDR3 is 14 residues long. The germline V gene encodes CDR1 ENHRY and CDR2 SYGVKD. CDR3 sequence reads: CAISGGQVNSPLHF. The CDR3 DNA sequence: TGTGCCATCAGTGGGGGACAGGTTAATTCACCCCTCCACTTT.

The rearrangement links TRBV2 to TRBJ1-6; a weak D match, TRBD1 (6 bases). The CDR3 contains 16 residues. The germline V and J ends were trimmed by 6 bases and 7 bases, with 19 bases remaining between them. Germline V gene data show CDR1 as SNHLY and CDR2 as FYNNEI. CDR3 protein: CASSLNRVTGNSPLHF. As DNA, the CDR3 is TGTGCCAGCAGCCTGAACAGGGTTACGGGCAATTCACCCCTCCACTTT. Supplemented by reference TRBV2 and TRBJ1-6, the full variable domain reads EPEVTQTPSHQVTQMGQEVILRCVPISNHLYFYWYRQILGQKVEFLVSFYNNEISEKSEIFDDQFSVERPDGSNFTLKIRSTKLEDSAMYFCASSLNRVTGNSPLHFGNGTRLTVT.

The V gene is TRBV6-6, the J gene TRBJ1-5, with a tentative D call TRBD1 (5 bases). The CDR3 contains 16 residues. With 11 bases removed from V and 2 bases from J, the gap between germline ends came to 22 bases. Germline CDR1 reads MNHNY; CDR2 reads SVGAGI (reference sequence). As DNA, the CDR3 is TGTGCCGCCACGGAAGACTGGGGACGGGGCAATCAGCCCCAGCATTTT. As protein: CAATEDWGRGNQPQHF.

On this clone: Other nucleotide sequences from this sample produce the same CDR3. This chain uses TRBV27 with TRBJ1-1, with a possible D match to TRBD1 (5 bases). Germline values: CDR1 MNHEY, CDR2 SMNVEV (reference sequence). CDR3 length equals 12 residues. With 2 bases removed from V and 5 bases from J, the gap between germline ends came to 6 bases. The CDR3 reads CASSLRGTEAFF. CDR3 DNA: TGTGCCAGCAGTTTAAGGGGAACTGAAGCTTTCTTT.

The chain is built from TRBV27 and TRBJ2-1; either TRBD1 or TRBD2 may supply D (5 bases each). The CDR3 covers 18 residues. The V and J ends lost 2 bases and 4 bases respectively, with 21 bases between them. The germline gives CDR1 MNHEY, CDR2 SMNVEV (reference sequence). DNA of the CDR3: TGTGCCAGCAGTTTACTGAGGTCACAGGACTCCCTTTACAATGAGCAGTTCTTC. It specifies CASSLLRSQDSLYNEQFF.

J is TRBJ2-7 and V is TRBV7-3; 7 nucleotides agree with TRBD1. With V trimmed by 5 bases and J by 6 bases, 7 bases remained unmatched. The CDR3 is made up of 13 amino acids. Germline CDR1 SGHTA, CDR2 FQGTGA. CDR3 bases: TGTGCCAGCAGCCCCGCGGACAGGCCCGAGCAGTACTTC. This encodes CASSPADRPEQYF. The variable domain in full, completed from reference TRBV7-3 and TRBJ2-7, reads GAGVSQTPSNKVTEKGKYVELRCDPISGHTALYWYRQSLGQGPEFLIYFQGTGAADDSGLPNDRFFAVRPEGSVSTLKIQRTERGDSAVYLCASSPADRPEQYFGPGTRLTVT.

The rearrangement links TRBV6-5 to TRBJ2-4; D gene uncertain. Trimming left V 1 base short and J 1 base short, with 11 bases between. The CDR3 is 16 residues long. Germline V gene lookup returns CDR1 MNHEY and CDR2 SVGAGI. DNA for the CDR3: TGTGCCAGCAGTTACTATAACAGTGGGGCCAAAAACATTCAGTACTTC. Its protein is CASSYYNSGAKNIQYF.

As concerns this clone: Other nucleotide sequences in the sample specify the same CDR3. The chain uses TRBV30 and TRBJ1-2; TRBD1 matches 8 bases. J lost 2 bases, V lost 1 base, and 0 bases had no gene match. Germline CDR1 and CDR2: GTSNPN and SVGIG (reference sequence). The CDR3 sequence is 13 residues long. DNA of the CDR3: TGTGCCTGGAGTGGACAGGGGAACTATGGCTACACCTTC. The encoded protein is CAWSGQGNYGYTF.

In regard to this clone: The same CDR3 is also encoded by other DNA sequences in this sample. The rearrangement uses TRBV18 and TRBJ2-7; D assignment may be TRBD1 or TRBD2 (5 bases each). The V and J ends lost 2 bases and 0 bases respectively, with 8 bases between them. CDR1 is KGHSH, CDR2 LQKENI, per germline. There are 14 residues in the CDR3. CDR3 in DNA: TGTGCCAGCTCACCAGGGACCGGCTCCTACGAGCAGTACTTC. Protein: CASSPGTGSYEQYF.

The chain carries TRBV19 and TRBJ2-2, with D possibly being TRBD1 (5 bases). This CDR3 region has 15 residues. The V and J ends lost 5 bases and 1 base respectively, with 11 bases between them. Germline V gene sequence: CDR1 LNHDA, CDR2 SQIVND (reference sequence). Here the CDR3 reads CASSETVLNTGELFF. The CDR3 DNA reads TGTGCCAGTAGTGAGACAGTGCTGAACACCGGGGAGCTGTTTTTT.

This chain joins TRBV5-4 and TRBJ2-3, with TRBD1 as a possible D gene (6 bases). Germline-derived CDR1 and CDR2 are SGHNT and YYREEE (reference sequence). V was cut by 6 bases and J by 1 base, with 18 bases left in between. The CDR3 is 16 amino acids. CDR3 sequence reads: CASTFRGISGTDTQYF. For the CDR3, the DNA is TGTGCCAGCACCTTCAGGGGTATATCGGGCACAGATACGCAGTATTTT.

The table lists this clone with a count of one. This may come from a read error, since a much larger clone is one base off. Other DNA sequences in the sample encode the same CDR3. DNA for the CDR3: TGTGCCAGTAGTATAGAGGGTGGCAATGAGCAGTTCTTC. Amino acid sequence: CASSIEGGNEQFF. This sequence joins TRBV19 and TRBJ2-1; no firm D call. Germline loops: CDR1 LNHDA, CDR2 SQIVND (reference sequence). V was pared by 0 bases and J by 6 bases, with 6 bases between. The CDR3 contains 13 residues.

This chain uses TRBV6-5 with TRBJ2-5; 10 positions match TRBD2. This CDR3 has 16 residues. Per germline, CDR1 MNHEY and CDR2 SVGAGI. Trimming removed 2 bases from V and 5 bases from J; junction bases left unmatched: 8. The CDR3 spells CASSYGGLAGVETQYF. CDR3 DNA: TGTGCCAGCAGTTACGGAGGGCTAGCGGGAGTTGAGACCCAGTACTTC.

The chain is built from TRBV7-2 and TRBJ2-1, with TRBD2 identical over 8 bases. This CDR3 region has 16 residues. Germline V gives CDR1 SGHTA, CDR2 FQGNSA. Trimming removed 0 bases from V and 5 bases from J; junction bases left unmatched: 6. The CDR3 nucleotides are TGTGCCAGCAGCTTAGCGCCGACTAGCGTGAACAATGAGCAGTTCTTC. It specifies CASSLAPTSVNNEQFF.